These 14 T cell receptor beta chains were all obtained from the same sample, sequenced in a study of CD8+ T cells in alopecia areata. Treatment meaning: oral pan-JAK inhibitor, 5-10 mg twice daily. RNA was isolated and reverse transcribed to cDNA, the sequencing template. Sequenced by immunoSEQ multiplex PCR; TCRdb stores in-frame clones only, minus some. The sample lists around 200,000 clones; about three fifths were seen once. The source material was CD8+ T cells sorted from blood, sampled at week 24, from a patient treated with tofacitinib. The receptors derive from a human donor with alopecia areata.

The rearrangement links TRBV6-5 to TRBJ2-3; 8 bases map to TRBD2. V lost 4 bases, J lost 1 base, and 7 bases stayed unmatched. Germline V CDR1 and CDR2: MNHEY, SVGAGI. The CDR3 totals 16 residues. CDR3 in amino acids: CASSSTPGGRTDTQYF. In nucleotides, the CDR3 is TGTGCCAGCAGTTCAACTCCGGGGGGGCGCACAGATACGCAGTATTTT.

The chain recombines TRBV7-2 with TRBJ2-3; D may be TRBD1 or TRBD2 (5 bases each). The CDR3 extends over 15 amino acids. The V end was cut by 0 bases, the J end by 2 bases, with 9 bases between. The germline CDR1 and CDR2 sequences are SGHTA and FQGNSA. In DNA form, the CDR3 reads TGTGCCAGCAGCTTAGCGGGGGAGCTCACAGATACGCAGTATTTT. It codes for CASSLAGELTDTQYF.

The gene calls are TRBV14 and TRBJ1-1; D possibly corresponds to TRBD1 (6 bases). V gave up 1 base and J gave up 4 bases, with 7 bases separating them. The germline CDR1 and CDR2 sequences are SGHDN and FVKESK. CDR3 length: 13 amino acids. The CDR3 bases are TGTGCCAGCAGCCAAGTAGGGGGCACTGAAGCTTTCTTT. It is translated as CASSQVGGTEAFF.

The rearrangement uses TRBV5-1 and TRBJ1-6; possibly TRBD1 for D (5 bases). CDR3 length equals 16 residues. V shed 4 bases and J shed 9 bases, with 20 bases lying between them. Germline CDR1 reads SGHRS; CDR2 reads YFSETQ. CDR3 nucleotide sequence: TGCGCCAGCAGCCTGGACTTGGGAAGGGGTATTTCACCCCTCCACTTT. Translation: CASSLDLGRGISPLHF.

The chain carries TRBV6-1 and TRBJ2-7; D is unresolved. Germline CDR1 and CDR2: MNHNS and SASEGT. The CDR3 sequence is 12 residues long. The V end lost 1 base, the J end lost 2 bases, and 3 bases lay between the germline ends. The CDR3 region has the DNA TGTGCCAGCAGTGAAGGCCCCTACGAGCAGTACTTC. It is translated as CASSEGPYEQYF.

The genes are TRBV5-6 and TRBJ1-1, with 7 bases identical to TRBD1. J gave up 5 bases and V 4 bases, and 2 bases lay outside the gene matches. CDR1 SGHDT and CDR2 YYEEEE come from the germline V gene. CDR3 size: 12 residues. The CDR3 DNA reads TGTGCCAGCAGCGCAGGGGGGACTGAAGCTTTCTTT. As protein: CASSAGGTEAFF.

The genes are TRBV19 and TRBJ2-1; TRBD2 matches at 9 bases. The V and J ends lost 5 bases and 6 bases, in that order; junction bases with no gene match: 14. CDR1 and CDR2 from the germline V gene are LNHDA and SQIVND (reference sequence). CDR3 length equals 17 residues. The CDR3 spells CASSWRWAGGPVNEQFF. In nucleotides, the CDR3 is TGTGCCAGTAGTTGGCGTTGGGCGGGGGGGCCGGTCAATGAGCAGTTCTTC.

The rearrangement uses TRBV14 and TRBJ2-7; 8 bases line up with TRBD1. CDR3 size: 13 residues. Per germline, CDR1 SGHDN and CDR2 FVKESK. With V trimmed by 9 bases and J by 3 bases, 7 bases remained unmatched. The CDR3 region has the DNA TGTGCCAGTTCCGGACAGGGATTCTACGAGCAGTACTTC. Its protein product is CASSGQGFYEQYF.

CDR3 region: CSVEDLGNENIQYF. In nucleotides, the CDR3 is TGCAGCGTTGAAGACCTCGGGAACGAAAACATTCAGTACTTC. The chain links TRBV29-1 to TRBJ2-4; D might be TRBD2 (5 bases). The CDR3 contains 14 residues. Germline CDR1 SQVTM, CDR2 ANQGSEA. The ends were cut back, 0 bases at V and 5 bases at J, with 11 bases in the middle. The complete variable domain, with remaining parts taken from reference TRBV29-1 and TRBJ2-4, reads SAVISQKPSRDICQRGTSLTIQCQVDSQVTMMFWYRQQPGQSLTLIATANQGSEATYESGFVIDKFPISRPNLTFSTLTVSNMSPEDSSIYLCSVEDLGNENIQYFGAGTRLSVL.

This chain links TRBV5-6 with TRBJ2-7; 8 bases are a match to TRBD2. V trimming: 3 bases; J trimming: 2 bases; junction bases outside the gene matches: 4. The CDR3 consists of 14 residues. The germline CDR1 and CDR2 sequences are SGHDT and YYEEEE. The CDR3 coding sequence is TGTGCCAGCAGCTCGGGAGGGGAACCCTACGAGCAGTACTTC. Its protein is CASSSGGEPYEQYF. Together with reference TRBV5-6 and TRBJ2-7, the CDR3 gives the full variable domain: DAGVTQSPTHLIKTRGQQVTLRCSPKSGHDTVSWYQQALGQGPQFIFQYYEEEERQRGNFPDRFSGHQFPNYSSELNVNALLLGDSALYLCASSSGGEPYEQYFGPGTRLTVT.

This chain joins TRBV7-9 and TRBJ2-3, with 10 bases fitting TRBD2. Germline V gene data show CDR1 as SEHNR and CDR2 as FQNEAQ (reference sequence). The junction had 8 bases not matched to a gene; V was cut back by 5 bases and J by 3 bases. This CDR3 contains 16 residues. CDR3 in DNA: TGTGCCAGCAGCCCGATGTCACTAGCGGGGACAGATACGCAGTATTTT. It is translated as CASSPMSLAGTDTQYF. Looking up the rest from reference TRBV7-9 and TRBJ2-3 gives the full variable domain: DTGVSQNPRHKITKRGQNVTFRCDPISEHNRLYWYRQTLGQGPEFLTYFQNEAQLEKSRLLSDRFSAERPKGSFSTLEIQRTEQGDSAMYLCASSPMSLAGTDTQYFGPGTRLTVL.

In its sample, this clone was seen a few times. V gene TRBV30 combines with J gene TRBJ2-3, with unresolved D. The CDR3 length is 13 residues. Trimming removed 3 bases from V and 1 base from J, with 8 bases in between. CDR1 and CDR2 from the germline V gene are GTSNPN and SVGIG (reference sequence). CDR3 protein: CAWSDGRTDTQYF. The CDR3 coding sequence is TGTGCCTGGAGCGACGGGCGCACAGATACGCAGTATTTT.

This clone was recorded a few times. The rearrangement joins TRBV6-5 to TRBJ2-7, with 9 bases lining up with TRBD2. Per the germline V gene, CDR1 is MNHEY and CDR2 is SVGAGI. The CDR3 extends over 16 amino acids. Trimming removed 2 bases from V and 2 bases from J; junction bases left unmatched: 7. CDR3 nucleotide sequence: TGTGCCAGCAGTTACAATCGGCGGGGGGGGACCTACGAGCAGTACTTC. Amino acid sequence: CASSYNRRGGTYEQYF.

The chain couples TRBV15 to TRBJ2-7, with TRBD1 as a possible D gene (5 bases). This CDR3 has 16 amino acids. Trimming removed 0 bases from V and 2 bases from J, with 14 bases in between. The germline V gene has CDR1 LNHNV and CDR2 YYDKDF (reference sequence). CDR3 nucleotides: TGTGCCACCAGCAGAGATTTCGACAGTGTGGCCTACGAGCAGTACTTC. Translated, it gives CATSRDFDSVAYEQYF.